These 27 T cell receptor beta chains were all obtained from the same sample, sequenced in a study of blood T cell repertoires in COVID-19. The protocol was immunoSEQ multiplex PCR, while the TCRdb copy is restricted to in-frame clones and leaves out a portion. The data hold a few hundred thousand clones, with approximately 90% observed a single time. Sequenced material: PBMCs or T cells enriched from blood (not recorded which). These receptors came from a woman aged 18-29 years who had been exposed to COVID-19.

The rearrangement links TRBV5-6 to TRBJ2-7, with 10 nucleotides matching TRBD1. Losses at the gene ends were 4 bases for V and 3 bases for J; bases not matched to a gene: 4. The CDR3 covers 14 residues. Germline V CDR1 and CDR2: SGHDT, YYEEEE. In DNA form, the CDR3 reads TGTGCCAGCAGCCCCGGGACAGGGGTCTACGAGCAGTACTTC. This encodes CASSPGTGVYEQYF. The whole variable domain, remainder taken from reference TRBV5-6 and TRBJ2-7, is DAGVTQSPTHLIKTRGQQVTLRCSPKSGHDTVSWYQQALGQGPQFIFQYYEEEERQRGNFPDRFSGHQFPNYSSELNVNALLLGDSALYLCASSPGTGVYEQYFGPGTRLTVT.

The V call is TRBV3-1 (or the pseudogene TRBV3-2), the J call TRBJ1-6; 9 bases match TRBD1. V was clipped by 2 bases and J by 6 bases; unmatched bases: 2. CDR3 size: 15 residues. CDR1 and CDR2 (germline): LGHDT, YNNKEL (reference sequence). The CDR3 bases are TGTGCCAGCAGCCAAAGACAGGGGGTTAATTCACCCCTCCACTTT. It yields the protein CASSQRQGVNSPLHF.

The chain combines TRBV13 with TRBJ1-6, with 8 bases lining up with TRBD1. Trimming removed 0 bases from V and 9 bases from J; junction bases left unmatched: 4. CDR3 length: 15 residues. The V gene's germline CDR1 is PRHDT and CDR2 FYEKMQ (reference sequence). The CDR3 sequence is CASSLGLQGASPLHF. In DNA, the CDR3 is TGTGCCAGCAGCTTAGGCCTCCAGGGGGCTTCACCCCTCCACTTT. Full variable domain (remainder filled in from reference TRBV13 and TRBJ1-6): AAGVIQSPRHLIKEKRETATLKCYPIPRHDTVYWYQQGPGQDPQFLISFYEKMQSDKGSIPDRFSAQQFSDYHSELNMSSLELGDSALYFCASSLGLQGASPLHFGNGTRLTVT.

The chain is built from TRBV7-9 and TRBJ2-7, with TRBD1 as a possible D gene (5 bases). Germline loops: CDR1 SEHNR, CDR2 FQNEAQ (reference sequence). The CDR3 length is 18 residues. V was shortened by 1 base and J by 4 bases, with 23 bases between the two germline ends. CDR3 sequence (DNA): TGTGCCAGCAGCTTAGTCGCAGGGCAGGGATACGCTCCATACGAGCAGTACTTC. Translating gives CASSLVAGQGYAPYEQYF.

This clone showed up just once. This sequence joins TRBV11-2 and TRBJ1-4; the match to TRBD1 covers 9 bases. The CDR3 loop spans 17 amino acids. The V and J ends lost 2 bases and 8 bases, in that order; junction bases with no gene match: 12. Germline CDR1 reads SGHAT; CDR2 reads FQNNGV. The CDR3: CASSLIQGAVINEKLFF. In nucleotides, the CDR3 is TGTGCCAGCAGCTTAATACAGGGGGCAGTAATAAACGAAAAACTGTTTTTT.

This chain joins TRBV7-8 and TRBJ2-3; 9 nucleotides line up with TRBD2. V gave up 2 bases and J gave up 0 bases; unmatched junction bases: 6. This CDR3 spans 17 amino acids. Germline V gene sequence: CDR1 SGHVS, CDR2 FQNEAQ. CDR3 amino acids: CASSLPRLAGSTDTQYF. The DNA for the CDR3 is TGTGCCAGCAGCTTACCGCGGCTAGCGGGGAGCACAGATACGCAGTATTTT. Combining the CDR3 with reference TRBV7-8 and TRBJ2-3 gives the whole variable domain GAGVSQSPRYKVAKRGQDVALRCDPISGHVSLFWYQQALGQGPEFLTYFQNEAQLDKSGLPSDRFFAERPEGSVSTLKIQRTQQEDSAVYLCASSLPRLAGSTDTQYFGPGTRLTVL.

The chain uses TRBV6-5 and TRBJ2-7; D remains ambiguous. Germline V gene sequence: CDR1 MNHEY, CDR2 SVGAGI. The CDR3 covers 11 residues. Deletions cut 4 bases from V and 2 bases from J, with 3 bases between. CDR3 sequence (DNA): TGTGCCAGCAGTTTAACCTACGAGCAGTACTTC. Its protein product is CASSLTYEQYF.

This chain connects TRBV27 to TRBJ2-7; D may be TRBD2 (6 bases). Germline loops: CDR1 MNHEY, CDR2 SMNVEV (reference sequence). The CDR3 sequence is 12 residues long. The ends were cut back, 8 bases at V and 4 bases at J, with 12 bases in the middle. The CDR3 region is CASQSAGYEQYF. The CDR3 nucleotides are TGTGCCAGCCAATCGGCGGGGTACGAGCAGTACTTC.

The V and J genes are TRBV18 and TRBJ2-2; 11 nucleotides line up with TRBD2. Germline V gene data show CDR1 as KGHSH and CDR2 as LQKENI. The V gene end was trimmed by 9 bases and the J gene end by 0 bases; junction bases not matched to a gene: 15. The CDR3 extends over 19 amino acids. CDR3 sequence (DNA): TGTGCCAGTCCCGGGCCAGGGCTAGCGGGAGGCCCGAACACCGGGGAGCTGTTTTTT. Translating gives CASPGPGLAGGPNTGELFF.

This rearrangement joins TRBV11-1 to TRBJ2-2, with 11 bases fitting TRBD2. Trimming removed 4 bases from V and 4 bases from J; junction bases left unmatched: 2. The length of the CDR3 is 15 residues. From germline, CDR1 is SGHAT and CDR2 FQDESV (reference sequence). The CDR3 is CASSSGTSGTGELFF. For the CDR3, the DNA is TGTGCCAGCAGCTCCGGGACTAGCGGCACCGGGGAGCTGTTTTTT.

The V and J genes are TRBV7-2 and TRBJ2-5; 15 bases line up with TRBD2. Trimming at V came to 4 bases and at J to 2 bases, leaving 2 bases not matched to a gene. The CDR3 has 16 residues. Germline CDR1 reads SGHTA; CDR2 reads FQGNSA. CDR3 sequence reads: CASSWTSGGEQETQYF. The CDR3 coding sequence is TGTGCCAGCAGCTGGACTAGCGGGGGGGAACAAGAGACCCAGTACTTC.

As concerns this clone: The junction differs from germline at one of its ends, possibly a read error. V usage is TRBV18 and J usage is TRBJ1-2; 8 positions agree with TRBD1. There are 13 residues in the CDR3. Germline V gene lookup returns CDR1 KGHSH and CDR2 LQKENI. CDR3 region: CASSPQGEFGYTF. CDR3 DNA: TGTGCCAGCTCCCCACAGGGGGAATTCGGCTACACCTTC. The full variable domain, with the rest looked up from reference TRBV18 and TRBJ1-2, is NAGVMQNPRHLVRRRGQEARLRCSPMKGHSHVYWYRQLPEEGLKFMVYLQKENIIDESGMPKERFSAEFPKEGPSILRIQQVVRGDSAAYFCASSPQGEFGYTFGSGTRLTVV.

CDR3 region: CSVEGFAGVYNEQFF. The DNA for the CDR3 is TGCAGCGTTGAAGGATTTGCGGGGGTTTACAATGAGCAGTTCTTC. This rearrangement joins TRBV29-1 to TRBJ2-1; TRBD2 agrees at 7 bases. This CDR3 spans 15 amino acids. Germline trimming cut 1 base from V and 4 bases from J; bases unmatched to any gene: 7. Germline CDR1 is SQVTM and CDR2 is ANQGSEA.

This chain uses TRBV7-2 with TRBJ2-1, with TRBD2 identical over 9 bases. This CDR3 has 16 amino acids. J gave up 6 bases and V 2 bases, and 8 bases lay outside the gene matches. CDR1 and CDR2 (germline): SGHTA, FQGNSA. The CDR3: CASSLKVTSGFNEQFF. Here the CDR3 DNA reads TGTGCCAGCAGCTTAAAAGTGACTAGCGGTTTCAATGAGCAGTTCTTC.

V usage is TRBV27 and J usage is TRBJ2-7; possibly TRBD2 for D (7 bases). CDR3 length equals 17 residues. Trimming removed 1 base from V and 4 bases from J, with 20 bases in between. Per germline, CDR1 MNHEY and CDR2 SMNVEV (reference sequence). CDR3 sequence reads: CASSLFSGGGGLYEQYF. CDR3 DNA: TGTGCCAGCAGTTTATTTAGTGGGGGGGGCGGATTGTACGAGCAGTACTTC.

The chain uses TRBV28 and TRBJ2-3; the match to TRBD1 covers 8 bases. CDR3 length: 13 residues. Germline V gene data show CDR1 as MDHEN and CDR2 as SYDVKM. V trimming: 7 bases; J trimming: 4 bases; junction bases outside the gene matches: 4. The CDR3 sequence: CASIQGGADTQYF. In DNA form, the CDR3 reads TGTGCCAGCATACAGGGGGGTGCAGATACGCAGTATTTT.

This clone was recorded only once. V usage is TRBV10-1 and J usage is TRBJ1-1; D not resolved. The CDR3 has 14 residues. Trimming removed 5 bases at V and 1 base at J, with 11 bases between. The germline V gene has CDR1 WNHNN and CDR2 SYGVQD (reference sequence). As DNA, the CDR3 is TGCGCCAGCAGTCCCCGCCCCGGGAACACTGAAGCTTTCTTT. It specifies CASSPRPGNTEAFF.

This chain links TRBV5-1 with TRBJ2-7, with TRBD2 as a possible D gene (5 bases). Trimming pared 1 base from V and 5 bases from J, leaving 7 bases between. The CDR3 sequence is 12 residues long. Germline V gene data show CDR1 as SGHRS and CDR2 as YFSETQ. The CDR3 reads CASSLIGDEQYF. The CDR3 DNA reads TGCGCCAGCAGCTTGATCGGGGACGAGCAGTACTTC.

The V gene is TRBV15, the J gene TRBJ1-1; 10 bases match TRBD1. Germline trimming cut 0 bases from V and 3 bases from J; bases unmatched to any gene: 10. The CDR3 extends over 18 amino acids. Germline V lookup: CDR1 LNHNV, CDR2 YYDKDF (reference sequence). The CDR3 region is CATSRDDIGTGVDTEAFF. The CDR3 nucleotides read TGTGCCACCAGCAGAGATGATATAGGGACAGGGGTGGACACTGAAGCTTTCTTT.

The CDR3 reads CASSYSRVARGPSRTEAFF. CDR3 sequence (DNA): TGTGCCAGCAGTTACTCGAGGGTGGCGAGGGGGCCTTCTAGGACTGAAGCTTTCTTT. The J gene is TRBJ1-1, the V gene TRBV6-2 or TRBV6-3, with 7 bases identical to TRBD1. V gave up 0 bases and J gave up 5 bases; unmatched junction bases: 18. The CDR3 loop spans 19 amino acids. Germline lookup yields CDR1 MNHEY and CDR2 SVGEGT.

The sample holds one count of this clone. The CDR3 region is CASSLRVGDSYEQYF. The DNA of the CDR3 is TGTGCCAGCAGCTTAAGGGTAGGGGACTCCTACGAGCAGTACTTC. The rearrangement links TRBV7-2 to TRBJ2-7, with D maybe TRBD1 (5 bases). The V and J ends lost 2 bases and 0 bases respectively, with 11 bases between them. This CDR3 has 15 residues. The germline gives CDR1 SGHTA, CDR2 FQGNSA.

This rearrangement joins TRBV18 to TRBJ1-4; the D is unclear. V was clipped by 3 bases and J by 1 base, with 12 bases between them. The length of the CDR3 is 16 residues. Germline assignment: CDR1 KGHSH and CDR2 LQKENI. The CDR3 region is CASSPTGIGTNEKLFF. CDR3 sequence (DNA): TGTGCCAGCTCACCCACCGGTATTGGAACTAATGAAAAACTGTTTTTT.

The sample holds one count of this clone. The chain has TRBV18 and TRBJ2-2; 8 bases align to TRBD1. Per the germline V gene, CDR1 is KGHSH and CDR2 is LQKENI. Losses at the gene ends were 4 bases for V and 3 bases for J; bases not matched to a gene: 4. This CDR3 contains 15 residues. CDR3 in amino acids: CASSLGTGHTGELFF. In nucleotides, the CDR3 is TGTGCCAGCTCACTCGGGACAGGACACACCGGGGAGCTGTTTTTT.

As DNA, the CDR3 is TGTGCCAGCAGCTTAGAGTTGAGTCTTCGAAAAGAAGCTTTCTTT. This codes for CASSLELSLRKEAFF. The chain uses TRBV11-2 and TRBJ1-1, with D unresolved. The CDR3 covers 15 residues. V lost 0 bases to trimming and J lost 8 bases, with 16 bases between them. CDR1 is SGHAT, CDR2 FQNNGV, per germline.

The chain links TRBV7-9 to TRBJ1-5, with 7 bases matching TRBD1. V trimming: 5 bases; J trimming: 1 base; junction bases outside the gene matches: 8. The CDR3 runs 16 residues. Germline CDR1 SEHNR, CDR2 FQNEAQ (reference sequence). CDR3 nucleotides: TGTGCCAGCAGCCAGGCGGGACAGTTCAGCAATCAGCCCCAGCATTTT. This sequence encodes CASSQAGQFSNQPQHF.

This chain links TRBV18 with TRBJ2-1; 12 bases match TRBD2. The germline V gene has CDR1 KGHSH and CDR2 LQKENI. The trim removed 0 bases at V and 8 bases at J, leaving 5 bases unmatched. The length of the CDR3 is 16 residues. This CDR3 is CASSPPSLAGGYEQFF. CDR3 bases: TGTGCCAGCTCACCACCGAGCCTAGCGGGAGGGTATGAGCAGTTCTTC. The full variable domain, its missing parts supplied by reference TRBV18 and TRBJ2-1, is NAGVMQNPRHLVRRRGQEARLRCSPMKGHSHVYWYRQLPEEGLKFMVYLQKENIIDESGMPKERFSAEFPKEGPSILRIQQVVRGDSAAYFCASSPPSLAGGYEQFFGPGTRLTVL.

The CDR3, as DNA: TGTGCCAGCAGTCCAGGGACCGGGGAGCTGTTTTTT. Residues: CASSPGTGELFF. This chain uses TRBV27 with TRBJ2-2, with a weak D call TRBD1 (5 bases). The CDR3 length is 12 residues. V lost 5 bases and J lost 5, with 6 bases in between. Germline-derived CDR1 and CDR2 are MNHEY and SMNVEV (reference sequence).